The 26 T cell receptor beta chains reported below all come from one sample, sequenced in a study of T cells after yellow fever vaccination. One entry per CDR3 protein, called by TCRdb with MiXCR from the 5' RACE reads. Counted here are over 110,000 distinct CDR3 sequences, more than 6% occurring once; the ten biggest clones make up 0.55% to 0.9%. The material was CD4+ T cells sorted from PBMCs, obtained 5 days after the yellow fever booster vaccination. Source of these receptors: a man aged 25-40 years who received the YFV17D yellow fever vaccine.

Many counts were recorded for this clonotype. This rearrangement joins TRBV6-5 to TRBJ2-5, with a weak D call TRBD2 (5 bases). The CDR3 consists of 15 residues. Germline-derived CDR1 and CDR2 are MNHEY and SVGAGI. The V end was cut by 0 bases, the J end by 2 bases, with 10 bases between. The CDR3 region is CASSYSFERQETQYF. The CDR3 DNA reads TGTGCCAGCAGTTACTCGTTCGAGCGGCAAGAGACCCAGTACTTC.

This clonotype was counted many times. The chain couples TRBV6-5 to TRBJ2-2, with no clear D. V was cut by 4 bases and J by 4 bases, with 16 bases left in between. This CDR3 has 16 amino acids. Looked up from germline, CDR1 is MNHEY and CDR2 is SVGAGI. The CDR3 spells CASSFEWGIITGELFF. The CDR3 bases are TGTGCCAGCAGTTTCGAGTGGGGTATTATCACCGGGGAGCTGTTTTTT.

This clonotype was counted at least ten times. This chain connects TRBV18 to TRBJ2-1, with D uncertain. V was cut by 1 base and J by 0 bases, with 7 bases left in between. Germline CDR1 and CDR2: KGHSH and LQKENI. This CDR3 is 15 amino acids long. The CDR3 DNA reads TGTGCCAGCTCACCACTCACAAGCTCCTACAATGAGCAGTTCTTC. Translating gives CASSPLTSSYNEQFF.

The table lists this clonotype with a few counts. The chain joins TRBV20-1 to TRBJ2-5; no clear D. CDR1 and CDR2 (germline): DFQATT, SNEGSKA (reference sequence). The V end was cut by 0 bases, the J end by 5 bases, with 10 bases between. The CDR3 covers 13 residues. The DNA of the CDR3 is TGCAGTGCTAGAGATTTTTCGATCGAGACCCAGTACTTC. Translating gives CSARDFSIETQYF.

Ten or more counts support this clonotype. The chain links TRBV15 to TRBJ2-7, with D perhaps matching TRBD1 (6 bases). There are 14 residues in the CDR3. Germline V lookup: CDR1 LNHNV, CDR2 YYDKDF (reference sequence). The V and J ends lost 3 bases and 1 base respectively, with 10 bases between them. The CDR3 region is CATSRVGGSYEQYF. The CDR3 DNA sequence: TGTGCCACCAGCAGGGTAGGGGGTTCCTACGAGCAGTACTTC.

This clonotype occurred many times. The chain carries TRBV28 and TRBJ2-1; D is possibly TRBD1 (6 bases). V lost 7 bases and J 5 bases, leaving 15 bases between the germline ends. This CDR3 is 14 amino acids long. CDR1 and CDR2 (germline): MDHEN, SYDVKM. The CDR3 DNA is TGTGCCAGCAACCTCGGGACATCCCACAATGAGCAGTTCTTC. This sequence encodes CASNLGTSHNEQFF.

This clonotype was detected many times. The chain couples TRBV21-1 to TRBJ2-1; the table assigns TRBD2, which was not confirmed against the DNA. TRBV21-1 is termed a pseudogene. There are 18 residues in the CDR3. The CDR3, as DNA: TGTGCCAGCAGCAACCGTGGGCTAGCGGCTAGCTCCTACAATGAGCAGTTCTTC. Its protein is CASSNRGLAASSYNEQFF.

The chain links TRBV5-4 to TRBJ2-5, with 9 bases that match TRBD2. Trimming took 5 bases from V and 5 from J; bases not matched to a gene: 7. The germline CDR1 and CDR2 sequences are SGHNT and YYREEE (reference sequence). The CDR3 extends over 14 amino acids. The CDR3 loop reads CASSIAGVGETQYF. CDR3 nucleotides: TGTGCCAGCAGTATAGCGGGAGTGGGGGAGACCCAGTACTTC.

This clonotype was observed many times. The CDR3 sequence: CASVAGAGGIQYF. In DNA, the CDR3 is TGTGCCAGCGTGGCGGGAGCGGGAGGTATTCAGTACTTC. The V gene is TRBV5-6, the J gene TRBJ2-4, with 9 bases identical to TRBD2. J was trimmed by 10 bases and V by 7 bases; bases with no gene match: 9. CDR1 is SGHDT, CDR2 YYEEEE, per germline. The CDR3 consists of 13 residues.

Remarks on this clonotype: A much larger clonotype is one base distant, so this may be a read error. This chain connects TRBV6-6 to TRBJ2-7; D is perhaps TRBD1 (5 bases). This CDR3 spans 13 amino acids. V was shortened by 9 bases and J by 4 bases, with 16 bases between the two germline ends. CDR1 and CDR2 (germline): MNHNY, SVGAGI (reference sequence). DNA of the CDR3: TGTGCCAGTATGGTAGGACACGGATACGAGCAGTACTTC. Residues: CASMVGHGYEQYF.

In regard to this clonotype: This sequence may be a read error, since a much larger clone differs from it by one base. This chain uses TRBV7-2 with TRBJ2-7, with 9 bases that match TRBD2. The J segment lost 7 bases and the V segment lost 2 bases, leaving 9 bases of the junction unmatched. The CDR3 is 15 residues long. Germline V gene lookup returns CDR1 SGHTA and CDR2 FQGNSA. The chain's CDR3 is CASSLQLAGGGEQYF. The CDR3 DNA reads as TGTGCCAGCAGCTTACAATTGGCGGGGGGGGGAGAGCAGTACTTC.

This clonotype was seen many times. This chain connects TRBV6-2 or TRBV6-3 to TRBJ2-2; D might be TRBD2 (5 bases). CDR1 is MNHEY, CDR2 SVGEGT, per germline. CDR3 length equals 14 residues. The ends were cut back, 9 bases at V and 4 bases at J, with 15 bases in the middle. The CDR3: CASRGSGRTGELFF. In nucleotides, the CDR3 is TGTGCCAGTCGAGGGAGCGGACGCACCGGGGAGCTGTTTTTT.

This clonotype was counted ten times or more. The V gene is TRBV4-2, the J gene TRBJ1-4; TRBD1 aligns across 9 bases. V shed 0 bases, J shed 8 bases, and the junction held 10 bases outside the gene matches. This CDR3 is 17 amino acids long. Germline CDR1 reads LGHNA; CDR2 reads YNFKEQ. The CDR3 here is CASSQELVGTGREKLFF. CDR3 nucleotide sequence: TGTGCCAGCAGCCAAGAGTTGGTTGGGACAGGGAGAGAAAAACTGTTTTTT.

Ten or more counts support this clonotype. This chain links TRBV27 with TRBJ2-5, with D possibly being TRBD2 (5 bases). Germline V gene sequence: CDR1 MNHEY, CDR2 SMNVEV (reference sequence). The CDR3 runs 15 residues. With 4 bases removed from V and 1 base from J, the gap between germline ends came to 13 bases. This chain's CDR3 is CASSSGVVGQETQYF. Written as DNA, the CDR3 is TGTGCCAGCAGTTCCGGGGTCGTCGGCCAAGAGACCCAGTACTTC.

Ten or more counts support this clonotype. This rearrangement joins TRBV5-1 to TRBJ1-1; weak D call: TRBD1 (6 bases). Trimming stripped 0 bases from V and 9 bases from J, with 12 bases between. Germline V CDR1 and CDR2: SGHRS, YFSETQ. The CDR3 consists of 13 residues. Here the CDR3 reads CASSLEGDPQAFF. The CDR3 DNA is TGCGCCAGCAGCTTGGAGGGGGACCCCCAAGCTTTCTTT. The full variable domain, its missing parts supplied by reference TRBV5-1 and TRBJ1-1, is KAGVTQTPRYLIKTRGQQVTLSCSPISGHRSVSWYQQTPGQGLQFLFEYFSETQRNKGNFPGRFSGRQFSNSRSEMNVSTLELGDSALYLCASSLEGDPQAFFGQGTRLTVV.

This clonotype has ten or more counts. The chain couples TRBV29-1 to TRBJ2-5, with D possibly TRBD2 on 6 matching bases. The V and J ends lost 6 bases and 5 bases respectively, with 22 bases between them. The CDR3 sequence is 15 residues long. Germline V gene sequence: CDR1 SQVTM, CDR2 ANQGSEA. CDR3 DNA sequence: TGCAGCGTAGATGGGGGGATAGGTCGAGGGGAGACCCAGTACTTC. Translation gives CSVDGGIGRGETQYF.

This clonotype was recorded at least ten times. The chain is built from TRBV29-1 and TRBJ1-3; D not resolved. In germline, CDR1 is SQVTM, CDR2 ANQGSEA. V was shortened by 4 bases and J by 6 bases, with 13 bases between the two germline ends. CDR3 length: 13 amino acids. The CDR3 loop is CSVGAVGANTIYF. CDR3 sequence (DNA): TGCAGCGTTGGGGCAGTAGGAGCAAACACCATATATTTT.

This clonotype was detected ten times or more. V is TRBV12-3 or TRBV12-4 and J is TRBJ2-7, with TRBD1 identical over 9 bases. J gave up 5 bases and V 6 bases, and 8 bases lay outside the gene matches. The CDR3 is 14 amino acids. The CDR3, as DNA: TGTGCCAGCAGCCCGGGACAGGGCTTCGACGAGCAGTACTTC. It encodes CASSPGQGFDEQYF.

This clonotype was counted many times. The V and J genes are TRBV27 and TRBJ2-2; D ambiguous. Germline lookup yields CDR1 MNHEY and CDR2 SMNVEV (reference sequence). The CDR3 is 14 residues long. With 5 bases removed from V and 2 bases from J, the gap between germline ends came to 9 bases. The CDR3 DNA is TGTGCCAGCAGTACCGGGCTCAACACCGGGGAGCTGTTTTTT. Protein: CASSTGLNTGELFF.

The genes are TRBV19 and TRBJ2-7; 7 bases map to TRBD2. Trimming removed 1 base from V and 5 bases from J; junction bases left unmatched: 8. There are 15 residues in the CDR3. Germline V gives CDR1 LNHDA, CDR2 SQIVND (reference sequence). CDR3 region: CASSIGSAGAHEQYF. DNA for the CDR3: TGTGCCAGTAGTATAGGGTCGGCGGGAGCCCACGAGCAGTACTTC.

About this clonotype: A much bigger clone sits one base away, suggesting this may be a read error. The V gene is TRBV20-1, the J gene TRBJ2-1; D remains ambiguous. This CDR3 has 15 residues. Germline CDR1 is DFQATT and CDR2 is SNEGSKA (reference sequence). CDR3 in amino acids: CCARDLQRADNEQFF. CDR3 bases: TGCTGTGCTAGAGATCTTCAAAGAGCAGACAATGAGCAGTTCTTC.

This clonotype was seen more than once but under ten times. This rearrangement joins TRBV5-1 to TRBJ2-5, with 7 bases fitting TRBD1. The germline V gene encodes CDR1 SGHRS and CDR2 YFSETQ. The junction had 4 bases not matched to a gene; V was cut back by 4 bases and J by 1 base. The CDR3 spans 14 residues. Here the CDR3 DNA reads TGCGCCAGCAGCATTGGACAGGTCCAAGAGACCCAGTACTTC. The encoded protein is CASSIGQVQETQYF.

This clonotype was seen more than once but under ten times. This sequence joins TRBV7-2 and TRBJ2-7, with no clear D. V was trimmed by 3 bases and J by 4 bases, leaving 13 bases between them. Germline V gives CDR1 SGHTA, CDR2 FQGNSA. CDR3 length: 14 residues. Here the CDR3 DNA reads TGTGCCAGCAGCTTGGCCAGTGCCGGATACGAGCAGTACTTC. This sequence encodes CASSLASAGYEQYF. The entire variable domain, with the rest obtained from reference TRBV7-2 and TRBJ2-7, is as follows: GAGVSQSPSNKVTEKGKDVELRCDPISGHTALYWYRQSLGQGLEFLIYFQGNSAPDKSGLPSDRFSAERTGGSVSTLTIQRTQQEDSAVYLCASSLASAGYEQYFGPGTRLTVT.

This clonotype was counted at least ten times. This chain joins TRBV28 and TRBJ2-7; D ambiguous. The CDR3 loop spans 14 amino acids. V lost 6 bases, J lost 0 bases, and 12 bases lay in between. In germline, CDR1 is MDHEN, CDR2 SYDVKM. The CDR3 reads CASSLRHISYEQYF. The CDR3 DNA sequence: TGTGCCAGCAGCTTACGACACATCTCCTACGAGCAGTACTTC.

This clonotype was observed at least ten times. The V call is TRBV10-3, the J call TRBJ2-3, with D unclear. This CDR3 region has 15 residues. Germline assignment: CDR1 ENHRY and CDR2 SYGVKD. Between the trimmed V and J ends, which lost 0 bases and 2 bases, there was a span of 9 bases. CDR3 DNA: TGTGCCATCAGTGAGTCTAGCAGATACACAGATACGCAGTATTTT. Its protein is CAISESSRYTDTQYF.

This clonotype was found many times. The V and J genes are TRBV20-1 and TRBJ2-4; 10 bases map to TRBD2. The CDR3 totals 19 residues. After removal of 3 bases from V and 1 base from J, the junction contained 15 bases not matched to a gene. Germline loops: CDR1 DFQATT, CDR2 SNEGSKA (reference sequence). The CDR3 DNA reads TGCAGTGCTAGTTTTGTCGTCGCTAGCGGGAGTTTGGCCAAAAACATTCAGTACTTC. It translates to CSASFVVASGSLAKNIQYF.